The present T cell receptor (beta chain) was sequenced within a study of memory CD4+ T cells and cytomegalovirus serostatus. As for the study in general: Healthy Belgian adult donors included about nine CMV-positive and some 25 CMV-negative people.

Note on this clone: Its target is not known.

Per the authors' pipeline: After removing out-of-frame reads, under 2.5 million distinct TCRbeta sequences remained. TCRdb keeps only in-frame clones here, not all; method: immunoSEQ multiplex PCR. The V and J calls and clone size come from that table; D and trimming were worked out from the DNA. In the table there are about 58,000 clones, under 90% of which are singletons. The sort gate was single viable CD3+CD4+CD8-CD45RO+ cells for memory CD4+ T cells. After thawing, CD4+ T cells were positively selected. Whole-study results and caveats: CD4+ memory repertoires contained about 40% of the roughly 150 reported CMV TCRbeta sequences.

This TCR came from an adult in good health and CMV-seronegative. Some clones in this sample may be carry-over from other donors' samples. The specimen was memory CD4+ T cells from blood.

The CDR3 coding sequence is TGTGCCAGCAGCCCCCTAGCGGGAAAAGACACCGGGGAGCTGTTTTTT. This codes for CASSPLAGKDTGELFF. V and J are TRBV5-4 and TRBJ2-2; 9 bases are shared with TRBD2. V lost 4 bases, J lost 3 bases, and 7 bases stayed unmatched. This CDR3 spans 16 amino acids. Germline loops: CDR1 SGHNT, CDR2 YYREEE (reference sequence).